Listed below are T cell receptor beta chains from one sample, sequenced in a study of shared clonotypes between healthy human individuals. Sequencing used immunoSEQ multiplex PCR; TCRdb keeps in-frame clones, though not all of them. The table includes approximately 2,000,000 clones, 85% to 95% detected once. The specimen sequenced was naive CD4+ T cells from PBMCs. These receptors all stem from a man aged 18 to 29 in good health. Some clones in this sample may be carry-over from other donors' samples. Both conserved end residues are part of each CDR3. The order of the fields is clone size, V gene, J gene, CDR3 protein. A clone size is listed for some rows: how often the clone was seen (once, few, many), or a class if it is expanded.

.	TRBV9	TRBJ1-1	CASSVDPQANTEAFF
.	TRBV6-1	TRBJ1-6	CASGNRGSPLHF
.	TRBV30	TRBJ2-5	CAWSQGGLASETQYF
.	TRBV19	TRBJ1-2	CASSIGVTGGENGFYTF
.	TRBV5-6	TRBJ1-1	CASREGDRMNTEAFF
once	TRBV19	TRBJ2-7	CASSIGPGSYEQYF
.	TRBV6-1	TRBJ2-7	CASRGREQYF
.	TRBV7-7	TRBJ2-7	CASSLQATGSEQYF
.	TRBV11-2	TRBJ1-1	CASSTARQEIFF
.	TRBV28	TRBJ2-7	CASSLAGGGSLYEQYF
few	TRBV30	TRBJ1-3	CAWSVISGNTIYF
.	TRBV10-3	TRBJ2-7	CAISDPPYSSYEQYF
.	TRBV28	TRBJ2-7	CASSVGEPPYEQYF
.	TRBV11-2	TRBJ2-7	CASSNARGLSSYEQYF
.	TRBV4-1	TRBJ2-1	CASSQSPTSGTPNEQFF
.	TRBV28	TRBJ2-7	CASSKPGQQIYEQYF
once	TRBV5-4	TRBJ2-3	CASSLPATDTQYF
.	TRBV5-4	TRBJ2-7	CASTPQKAGEPYEQYF
.	TRBV7-9	TRBJ1-3	CASSLGSRGRRGDTIYF
.	TRBV7-9	TRBJ2-1	CASSLFGGDEQFF
once	TRBV6-5	TRBJ2-1	CASSLAGAVKQFF
.	TRBV19	TRBJ1-5	CASSGTVNQPQHF
.	TRBV15	TRBJ1-4	CATSRAGPMDGEKLFF
.	TRBV30	TRBJ2-7	CAWSVLRPSYEQYF
.	TRBV2	TRBJ1-3	CASSSQGSGNTIYF
.	TRBV7-2	TRBJ2-1	CASSLAASSYNEQFF
.	TRBV28	TRBJ2-2	CASRDRNTGELFF
.	TRBV27	TRBJ1-1	CASSLASYTEAFF
.	TRBV4-1	TRBJ1-1	CASSQGRGRLTEAFF
.	TRBV25-1	TRBJ2-6	CASTGANVLTF
.	TRBV6-4	TRBJ1-5	CASSDPYGGKGNQPQHF
.	TRBV28	TRBJ2-7	CASSLIEGGTSKQYF
.	TRBV6-6	TRBJ2-4	CASKFSGSSAKNIQYF
.	TRBV27	TRBJ2-7	CASSLLGGIGSYEQYF
.	TRBV2	TRBJ2-7	CASSEIYEQYF
.	TRBV4-3	TRBJ2-7	CASSQVVNLYPYEQYF
.	TRBV7-2	TRBJ2-1	CASSLEGLVYNEQFF
.	TRBV10-3	TRBJ2-1	CATLPAGLHYNEQFF
.	TRBV6-1	TRBJ2-7	CASSEGPTTYEQYF
.	TRBV5-1	TRBJ2-1	CASSPPLAGVRNEQFF
.	TRBV28	TRBJ1-5	CASSSLGTGRQPQHF